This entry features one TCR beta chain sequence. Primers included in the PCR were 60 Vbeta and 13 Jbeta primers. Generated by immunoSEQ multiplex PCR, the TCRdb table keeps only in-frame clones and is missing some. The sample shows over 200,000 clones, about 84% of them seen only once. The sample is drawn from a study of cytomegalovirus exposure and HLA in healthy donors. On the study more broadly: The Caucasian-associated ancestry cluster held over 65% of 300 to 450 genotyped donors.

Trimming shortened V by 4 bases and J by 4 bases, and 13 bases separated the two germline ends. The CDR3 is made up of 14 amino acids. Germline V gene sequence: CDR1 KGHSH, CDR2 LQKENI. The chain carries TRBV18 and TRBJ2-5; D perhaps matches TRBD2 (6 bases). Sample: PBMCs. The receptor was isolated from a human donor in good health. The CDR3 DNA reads TGTGCCAGCTCACGGGAGCGGGCCCGAGAGACCCAGTACTTC. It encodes CASSRERARETQYF.